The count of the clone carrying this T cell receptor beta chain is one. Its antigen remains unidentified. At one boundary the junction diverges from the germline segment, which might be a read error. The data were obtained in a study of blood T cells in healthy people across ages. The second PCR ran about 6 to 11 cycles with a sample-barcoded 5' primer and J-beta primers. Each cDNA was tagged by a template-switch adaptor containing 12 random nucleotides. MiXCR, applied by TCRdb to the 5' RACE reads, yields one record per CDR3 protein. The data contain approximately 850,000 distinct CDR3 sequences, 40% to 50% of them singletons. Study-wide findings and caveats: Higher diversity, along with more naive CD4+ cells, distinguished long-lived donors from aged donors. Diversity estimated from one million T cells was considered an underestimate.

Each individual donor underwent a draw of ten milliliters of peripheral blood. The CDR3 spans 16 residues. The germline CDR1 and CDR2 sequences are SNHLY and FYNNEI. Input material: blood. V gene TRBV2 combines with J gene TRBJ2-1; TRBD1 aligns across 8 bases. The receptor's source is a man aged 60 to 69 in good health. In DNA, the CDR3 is TGTGCCGGCAGTATTAGGACAGGGAGCTCCTACAATGAGCAGTTCTTC. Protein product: CAGSIRTGSSYNEQFF.